These 30 T cell receptor beta chains were all obtained from the same sample, sequenced in a study of T-cell reconstitution after alpha-beta-depleted transplantation in children. Preparing the TCRbeta library involved the use of unique molecular identifiers. Each CDR3 protein is one row after TCRdb ran MiXCR on the PCR reads. The sample shows 490,000 or so distinct CDR3 sequences, roughly an eighth of them seen only once. The sample in question was PBMCs from the stem cell graft donor, obtained from the stem cell graft. The receptors here all came from a human donor who donated a stem cell graft to a child with combined immunodeficiency.

The rearrangement joins TRBV5-1 to TRBJ2-1; 14 nucleotides agree with TRBD2. Germline V gene data show CDR1 as SGHRS and CDR2 as YFSETQ. After removal of 4 bases from V and 3 bases from J, the junction contained 12 bases not matched to a gene. This CDR3 is 19 amino acids long. The CDR3 protein is CASSPRLAGGPSFYNEQFF. In DNA, the CDR3 is TGCGCCAGCAGCCCCAGACTAGCGGGAGGGCCTAGTTTCTACAATGAGCAGTTCTTC.

This clonotype was recorded a few times. The rearrangement links TRBV4-3 to TRBJ2-2, with D perhaps TRBD1 (6 bases). There are 15 residues in the CDR3. Germline loops: CDR1 LGHNA, CDR2 YSLEER. The ends were cut back, 0 bases at V and 6 bases at J, with 11 bases in the middle. The CDR3 loop reads CASSQDQGLAGELFF. In DNA, the CDR3 is TGCGCCAGCAGCCAAGACCAGGGGTTGGCCGGGGAGCTGTTTTTT.

The chain uses TRBV7-8 and TRBJ2-1, with 7 positions matching TRBD2. V dropped 1 base and J dropped 7; count of bases not matched to a gene: 13. The CDR3 has 17 residues. Germline V gene lookup returns CDR1 SGHVS and CDR2 FQNEAQ. The CDR3 is CASSLGVVAGAQNEQFF. CDR3 in DNA: TGTGCCAGCAGCTTAGGGGTTGTGGCGGGAGCCCAAAATGAGCAGTTCTTC.

V gene TRBV4-2 combines with J gene TRBJ2-2; 12 nucleotides line up with TRBD2. The CDR3 consists of 20 residues. Trimming cost V 2 bases and J 3 bases; bases outside gene matches: 13. CDR1 is LGHNA and CDR2 is YNFKEQ in the germline V gene. CDR3 nucleotides: TGTGCCAGCAGCCAACTCACTTCTTGGACTAGCGGGGTGCACACCGGGGAGCTGTTTTTT. Amino acids: CASSQLTSWTSGVHTGELFF.

The table lists this clonotype with a few counts. The chain couples TRBV10-3 to TRBJ2-2, with D possibly called TRBD1 or TRBD2 (6 bases each). Germline V CDR1 and CDR2: ENHRY, SYGVKD. With 4 bases removed from V and 1 base from J, the gap between germline ends came to 10 bases. The CDR3 contains 15 residues. In nucleotides, the CDR3 is TGTGCCATCAGTGGCGGGACACGGAACACCGGGGAGCTGTTTTTT. Amino acids: CAISGGTRNTGELFF.

V and J are TRBV12-3 or TRBV12-4 and TRBJ1-2; D remains ambiguous. The CDR3 spans 14 residues. The V gene lost 3 bases and the J gene lost 0 bases, with 8 bases spanning the gap. This CDR3 is CASSLGLPNYGYTF. The CDR3 DNA is TGTGCCAGCAGTTTGGGCTTACCTAACTATGGCTACACCTTC.

This chain connects TRBV2 to TRBJ1-2; TRBD1 might be the D (5 bases). Trimming took off 6 bases at V and 4 bases at J, with 18 bases between the two ends. Germline loops: CDR1 SNHLY, CDR2 FYNNEI. CDR3 size: 15 residues. DNA for the CDR3: TGTGCCAGCAGGAAACAGGATATTCGGAGCTATGGCTACACCTTC. As protein: CASRKQDIRSYGYTF.

This clonotype was recorded many times. This chain joins TRBV12-3 or TRBV12-4 and TRBJ2-2; tentative D call: TRBD2 (5 bases). The ends were cut back, 6 bases at V and 6 bases at J, with 8 bases in the middle. The CDR3 is made up of 12 amino acids. In DNA form, the CDR3 reads TGTGCCAGCAGCGCCGGGGCCGGGGAGCTGTTTTTT. Its protein product is CASSAGAGELFF.

In this sample, this clonotype turned up many times. V usage is TRBV24-1 and J usage is TRBJ2-2, with D uncertain. With 5 bases removed from V and 5 bases from J, the gap between germline ends came to 11 bases. Per germline, CDR1 KGHDR and CDR2 SFDVKD. The CDR3 length is 14 residues. CDR3: CATSGRVRTGELFF. In nucleotides, the CDR3 is TGTGCCACCAGTGGTCGGGTGAGAACCGGGGAGCTGTTTTTT.

This clonotype was found many times. The chain links TRBV7-2 to TRBJ2-5, with D possibly TRBD1 on 6 matching bases. The CDR3 spans 17 residues. V was pared by 3 bases and J by 0 bases, with 17 bases between. CDR1 is SGHTA, CDR2 FQGNSA, per germline. CDR3 in DNA: TGTGCCAGCAGCTTCTTGCCAGGGACATCTTACCAAGAGACCCAGTACTTC. Protein: CASSFLPGTSYQETQYF.

Worth noting for this clonotype: A read error may explain this, as a much larger clone is one base away. The chain recombines TRBV6-5 with TRBJ2-7, with D maybe TRBD2 (6 bases). There are 16 residues in the CDR3. Germline V lookup: CDR1 MNHEY, CDR2 SVGAGI. Trimming took off 4 bases at V and 5 bases at J, with 21 bases between the two ends. The CDR3 sequence is CASSCSLMGGKDEQYF. The CDR3 DNA sequence: TGTGCCAGCAGTTGCTCCCTGATGGGGGGAAAGGACGAGCAGTACTTC.

The V and J genes are TRBV12-5 and TRBJ2-4, with TRBD1 matching over 7 bases. The CDR3 loop spans 20 amino acids. Germline V lookup: CDR1 LGHNT, CDR2 FRNRAP. V was pared by 0 bases and J by 0 bases, with 14 bases of the junction left unmatched. The DNA for the CDR3 is TGTGCTAGTGGTTTGGTATCTAGAGGGGGCATGTCCTTAGCCAAAAACATTCAGTACTTC. Translation: CASGLVSRGGMSLAKNIQYF.

The rearrangement uses TRBV9 and TRBJ2-5; D possibly corresponds to TRBD1 (5 bases). Germline-derived CDR1 and CDR2 are SGDLS and YYNGEE. This CDR3 region has 15 residues. Trimming removed 0 bases at V and 5 bases at J, with 14 bases between. In nucleotides, the CDR3 is TGTGCCAGCAGCGTAGGGGGCAGCTCAAGCGAGACCCAGTACTTC. This codes for CASSVGGSSSETQYF.

This clonotype was picked up many times. The rearrangement joins TRBV7-9 to TRBJ1-2; tentative D call: TRBD1 (6 bases). Trimming removed 1 base from V and 6 bases from J, with 9 bases in between. CDR1 SEHNR and CDR2 FQNEAQ come from the germline V gene (reference sequence). The CDR3 runs 13 residues. For the CDR3, the DNA is TGTGCCAGCAGCTTAGACAGGGTGCATGGCTACACCTTC. As protein: CASSLDRVHGYTF.

This clonotype was recorded at least ten times. The chain employs TRBV7-2 and TRBJ2-7; D remains ambiguous. This CDR3 comprises 10 residues. Trimming shortened V by 4 bases and J by 2 bases, and 0 bases separated the two germline ends. Germline CDR1 reads SGHTA; CDR2 reads FQGNSA. CDR3 coding DNA: TGTGCCAGCAGCTCCTACGAGCAGTACTTC. This encodes CASSSYEQYF.

In its sample, this clonotype was seen many times. This sequence joins TRBV5-1 and TRBJ1-6; D is unresolved. The germline CDR1 and CDR2 sequences are SGHRS and YFSETQ. With 4 bases removed from V and 10 bases from J, the gap between germline ends came to 15 bases. The CDR3 is made up of 14 amino acids. CDR3 sequence (DNA): TGCGCCAGCAGCCCGGGGAGGGAGCGGTCACCCCTCCACTTT. Protein sequence: CASSPGRERSPLHF.

This clonotype was observed a handful of times. J is TRBJ2-5 and V is TRBV24-1, with TRBD1 matching over 7 bases. The ends lost 2 bases at V and 0 bases at J; junction bases unmatched: 2. The germline V gene has CDR1 KGHDR and CDR2 SFDVKD. This CDR3 spans 15 amino acids. CDR3 in amino acids: CATSDYGQDQETQYF. The CDR3, as DNA: TGTGCCACCAGTGATTATGGACAGGACCAAGAGACCCAGTACTTC.

This clonotype was counted a few times. The chain is built from TRBV7-9 and TRBJ2-2; D tentatively fits TRBD1 or TRBD2 (5 bases each). The CDR3 spans 15 residues. The V end was cut by 1 base, the J end by 3 bases, with 9 bases between. In germline, CDR1 is SEHNR, CDR2 FQNEAQ (reference sequence). The CDR3 region is CASSLVRGDTGELFF. The CDR3 DNA reads TGTGCCAGCAGCTTAGTGAGGGGAGACACCGGGGAGCTGTTTTTT.

This clonotype was detected a few times. The rearrangement links TRBV7-2 to TRBJ2-3; 12 nucleotides match TRBD2. The V gene end was trimmed by 4 bases and the J gene end by 6 bases; junction bases not matched to a gene: 8. CDR1 SGHTA and CDR2 FQGNSA come from the germline V gene. The CDR3 length is 16 residues. The CDR3 protein is CASSYNLAGGPDTQYF. The CDR3 bases are TGTGCCAGCAGCTATAACCTAGCGGGAGGGCCGGATACGCAGTATTTT. The full variable domain, rest sourced from reference TRBV7-2 and TRBJ2-3, is GAGVSQSPSNKVTEKGKDVELRCDPISGHTALYWYRQSLGQGLEFLIYFQGNSAPDKSGLPSDRFSAERTGGSVSTLTIQRTQQEDSAVYLCASSYNLAGGPDTQYFGPGTRLTVL.

This chain joins TRBV12-3 or TRBV12-4 and TRBJ1-5; 7 bases are a match to TRBD1. The V gene end was trimmed by 5 bases and the J gene end by 11 bases; junction bases not matched to a gene: 6. The CDR3 sequence is 12 residues long. The CDR3 DNA reads TGTGCCAGCAGTAAGACAGGGCGGGCCCAGCATTTT. Its protein product is CASSKTGRAQHF.

In its sample, this clonotype was seen a few times. The V call is TRBV18, the J call TRBJ2-7; 12 nucleotides align to TRBD2. This CDR3 region has 15 residues. V was pared by 4 bases and J by 4 bases, with 5 bases of the junction left unmatched. The germline V gene has CDR1 KGHSH and CDR2 LQKENI. The CDR3 sequence: CASSRTSGTSYEQYF. The CDR3 DNA reads as TGTGCCAGCTCACGGACTAGCGGGACGTCTTACGAGCAGTACTTC.

This sequence joins TRBV10-3 and TRBJ2-3; 7 bases map to TRBD2. CDR1 is ENHRY and CDR2 is SYGVKD in the germline V gene. Losses at the gene ends were 11 bases for V and 2 bases for J; bases not matched to a gene: 10. The CDR3 has 14 amino acids. Here the CDR3 DNA reads TGTGCCGTTTGGGAGGGAGGGCCCACAGATACGCAGTATTTT. Protein sequence: CAVWEGGPTDTQYF.

The chain employs TRBV7-3 and TRBJ2-1, with TRBD2 matching over 10 bases. With 0 bases clipped from V and 4 bases from J, the junction kept 9 bases outside the gene matches. Germline V CDR1 and CDR2: SGHTA, FQGTGA. The CDR3 is 18 amino acids. CDR3 amino acids: CASSLTWGSGRAYNEQFF. DNA for the CDR3: TGTGCCAGCAGCTTAACGTGGGGAAGCGGGAGGGCTTACAATGAGCAGTTCTTC.

V gene TRBV10-3 combines with J gene TRBJ1-5; TRBD1 is a possible D gene (6 bases). The CDR3 runs to 15 residues. Trimming cost V 2 bases and J 7 bases, with 15 bases left between them. Germline-derived CDR1 and CDR2 are ENHRY and SYGVKD. Here the CDR3 reads CAISEEPGDEQPQHF. CDR3 DNA sequence: TGTGCCATCAGTGAGGAGCCAGGGGATGAACAGCCCCAGCATTTT.

This clonotype was counted many times. V and J are TRBV12-3 or TRBV12-4 and TRBJ1-1; no definite D call. The CDR3 length is 13 residues. V gave up 3 bases and J gave up 5 bases, with 10 bases separating them. CDR3 sequence reads: CASSFTGRTEAFF. The CDR3, as DNA: TGTGCCAGCAGTTTTACCGGGCGGACTGAAGCTTTCTTT.

The chain couples TRBV6-1 to TRBJ2-5, with TRBD1 as a possible D gene (5 bases). V was pared by 7 bases and J by 1 base, with 16 bases between. The germline V gene encodes CDR1 MNHNS and CDR2 SASEGT. CDR3 length: 15 amino acids. The DNA for the CDR3 is TGTGCCAGCACCAAACGCGCAAGGGGCCAAGAGACCCAGTACTTC. Amino acids: CASTKRARGQETQYF.

The sample holds a few counts of this clonotype. The chain recombines TRBV6-1 with TRBJ2-2, with TRBD2 identical over 10 bases. The germline CDR1 and CDR2 sequences are MNHNS and SASEGT. The CDR3 length is 16 residues. After removal of 0 bases from V and 5 bases from J, the junction contained 3 bases not matched to a gene. The CDR3 bases are TGTGCCAGCAGTGAAGCTGGACTAGCGGATACCGGGGAGCTGTTTTTT. The encoded protein is CASSEAGLADTGELFF.

The rearrangement joins TRBV25-1 to TRBJ1-6; D unclear. The germline V gene encodes CDR1 MGHDK and CDR2 SYGVNS. V lost 6 bases to trimming and J lost 8 bases, with 8 bases between them. This CDR3 has 12 amino acids. The CDR3 nucleotides read TGTGCCAGCAGGGAAGTTGATTCACCCCTCCACTTT. Its protein product is CASREVDSPLHF.

The rearrangement joins TRBV7-3 to TRBJ2-1, with D maybe TRBD1 (5 bases). CDR3 length equals 13 residues. Germline-derived CDR1 and CDR2 are SGHTA and FQGTGA. Trimming shortened V by 2 bases and J by 8 bases, and 10 bases separated the two germline ends. The CDR3 loop reads CASSLSSGHEQFF. The CDR3 DNA is TGTGCCAGCAGCTTATCCTCAGGGCATGAGCAGTTCTTC.

This clonotype occurred many times. V gene TRBV6-6 combines with J gene TRBJ2-7; tentatively, D is TRBD1 (6 bases). V lost 6 bases and J 3 bases, leaving 9 bases between the germline ends. The germline gives CDR1 MNHNY, CDR2 SVGAGI (reference sequence). The CDR3 extends over 12 amino acids. CDR3 sequence reads: CASRDSRYEQYF. In DNA, the CDR3 is TGTGCCAGCAGGGACAGCCGCTACGAGCAGTACTTC.